A single sample gave rise to the 24 T cell receptor beta chains below, sequenced in a study of blood T cell repertoires in COVID-19. Data came from immunoSEQ multiplex PCR; TCRdb stores just in-frame clones and leaves some out. The sample consists of 250,000 to 350,000 clones, 70% to 90% of them appearing once. Material for sequencing was PBMCs or T cells enriched from blood (not recorded which). All receptors derive from a young woman who had recovered from COVID-19.

This chain links TRBV27 with TRBJ1-4; possible D gene TRBD1, 5 bases. The V gene's germline CDR1 is MNHEY and CDR2 SMNVEV (reference sequence). The V and J ends lost 6 bases and 14 bases respectively, with 25 bases between them. This CDR3 region has 15 residues. The CDR3: CASSPIGGRSSELFF. CDR3 DNA: TGTGCCAGCAGCCCCATCGGGGGGAGATCCAGCGAGCTGTTTTTT.

This clone showed up just a few times. The chain couples TRBV15 to TRBJ1-2; no firm D call. CDR1 and CDR2 from the germline V gene are LNHNV and YYDKDF (reference sequence). This CDR3 has 15 amino acids. Between the trimmed V and J ends, which lost 5 bases and 0 bases, there was a span of 13 bases. The CDR3 DNA is TGTGCCACCAGCGCCCTGGACGGGACTAACTATGGCTACACCTTC. Translated: CATSALDGTNYGYTF.

The chain carries TRBV4-3 and TRBJ1-2; no firm D call. Between the trimmed V and J ends, which lost 1 base and 2 bases, there was a span of 5 bases. The CDR3 consists of 13 residues. Germline V CDR1 and CDR2: LGHNA, YSLEER. The CDR3 sequence: CASSQGANYGYTF. The CDR3 DNA is TGCGCCAGCAGCCAAGGGGCGAACTATGGCTACACCTTC.

A few counts support this clone. The gene calls are TRBV12-3 or TRBV12-4 and TRBJ2-7; maybe TRBD2 (6 bases). Trimming took 6 bases from V and 2 from J, leaving 11 bases between them. This CDR3 has 13 residues. In DNA form, the CDR3 reads TGTGCCAGCAGCGGGACTTCCGCCTACGAGCAGTACTTC. This gives the protein CASSGTSAYEQYF.

Concerning this clone: This sample includes further DNA sequences coding for the same CDR3. The chain has TRBV7-9 and TRBJ1-3, with TRBD1 as a possible D gene (6 bases). Per the germline V gene, CDR1 is SEHNR and CDR2 is FQNEAQ (reference sequence). This CDR3 is built from 15 residues. V was trimmed by 8 bases and J by 0 bases, leaving 14 bases between them. The CDR3 region is CASSKQGASGNTIYF. CDR3 nucleotides: TGTGCCAGCTCAAAACAGGGAGCCTCTGGAAACACCATATATTTT.

CDR3: CASARGGMNTEAFF. For the CDR3, the DNA is TGTGCCAGCGCGAGGGGCGGGATGAACACTGAAGCTTTCTTT. This chain links TRBV9 with TRBJ1-1; tentative D call: TRBD1 (5 bases). The CDR3 consists of 14 residues. The V end was cut by 7 bases, the J end by 0 bases, with 13 bases between. CDR1 is SGDLS, CDR2 YYNGEE, per germline.

The CDR3 loop is CASSPIRTDTQYF. CDR3 bases: TGTGCCAGCAGCCCCATCCGCACAGATACGCAGTATTTT. The gene calls are TRBV3-1 (or the pseudogene TRBV3-2) and TRBJ2-3; D unresolved. The germline gives CDR1 LGHDT, CDR2 YNNKEL (reference sequence). Trimming cost V 4 bases and J 1 base, with 6 bases left between them. The CDR3 sequence is 13 residues long.

V gene TRBV2 combines with J gene TRBJ1-2; TRBD1 matches 9 bases. Germline V gene data show CDR1 as SNHLY and CDR2 as FYNNEI. J gave up 8 bases and V 5 bases, and 3 bases lay outside the gene matches. The CDR3 spans 12 residues. CDR3 amino acids: CASSRGQGGYTF. DNA of the CDR3: TGTGCCAGCAGTCGGGGACAGGGAGGCTACACCTTC. Using reference TRBV2 and TRBJ1-2 for the parts outside the CDR3, the full variable domain is EPEVTQTPSHQVTQMGQEVILRCVPISNHLYFYWYRQILGQKVEFLVSFYNNEISEKSEIFDDQFSVERPDGSNFTLKIRSTKLEDSAMYFCASSRGQGGYTFGSGTRLTVV.

This chain links TRBV28 with TRBJ2-5; D is possibly TRBD2 (6 bases). CDR3 size: 19 residues. Trimming shortened V by 3 bases and J by 1 base, and 24 bases separated the two germline ends. Germline CDR1 reads MDHEN; CDR2 reads SYDVKM. CDR3 loop: CASSLARGGRGFGQETQYF. Here the CDR3 DNA reads TGTGCCAGCAGTTTGGCCCGTGGAGGGCGCGGGTTTGGCCAAGAGACCCAGTACTTC.

The chain links TRBV6-2 or TRBV6-3 to TRBJ1-6, with 10 bases lining up with TRBD1. V trimming: 6 bases; J trimming: 9 bases; junction bases outside the gene matches: 5. The CDR3 is 14 amino acids. The germline V gene has CDR1 MNHEY and CDR2 SVGEGT. CDR3 region: CASSPRDRGSPLHF. In nucleotides, the CDR3 is TGTGCCAGCAGCCCCCGGGACAGGGGTTCACCCCTCCACTTT.

J is TRBJ2-1 and V is TRBV28; TRBD1 matches at 8 bases. Germline loops: CDR1 MDHEN, CDR2 SYDVKM. The CDR3 runs to 13 residues. V gave up 3 bases and J gave up 13 bases; unmatched junction bases: 8. The CDR3 DNA follows: TGTGCCAGCAGTTTGCCGCAGGACAGGGTCCAGTTCTTC. Encoded protein: CASSLPQDRVQFF.

The CDR3: CASSAQGGPGWLETQYF. In DNA form, the CDR3 reads TGTGCCAGCAGCGCCCAGGGAGGGCCGGGTTGGTTGGAGACCCAGTACTTC. The chain has TRBV9 and TRBJ2-5; 7 bases line up with TRBD2. Germline V gene data show CDR1 as SGDLS and CDR2 as YYNGEE. V lost 3 bases to trimming and J lost 5 bases; unmatched junction nucleotides: 16. CDR3 size: 17 residues.

This rearrangement joins TRBV27 to TRBJ2-7; 12 bases are shared with TRBD2. The junction had 4 bases not matched to a gene; V was cut back by 1 base and J by 3 bases. The germline V gene has CDR1 MNHEY and CDR2 SMNVEV (reference sequence). There are 16 residues in the CDR3. CDR3 nucleotide sequence: TGTGCCAGCAGTTTATTGGGGACTAGCGGGTTCTACGAGCAGTACTTC. It encodes CASSLLGTSGFYEQYF.

This clone was seen just once. This sequence joins TRBV5-4 and TRBJ2-7, with a weak D call TRBD2 (6 bases). Germline V gene sequence: CDR1 SGHNT, CDR2 YYREEE (reference sequence). The CDR3 loop spans 16 amino acids. Deletions cut 4 bases from V and 4 bases from J, with 21 bases between. This CDR3 reads CASSLGGAPRIYEQYF. Written as DNA, the CDR3 is TGTGCCAGCAGCCTGGGAGGAGCTCCTCGGATATACGAGCAGTACTTC. The full variable domain, its missing parts supplied by reference TRBV5-4 and TRBJ2-7, is ETGVTQSPTHLIKTRGQQVTLRCSSQSGHNTVSWYQQALGQGPQFIFQYYREEENGRGNFPPRFSGLQFPNYSSELNVNALELDDSALYLCASSLGGAPRIYEQYFGPGTRLTVT.

The chain combines TRBV6-1 with TRBJ1-2; a weak D match, TRBD1 (5 bases). This CDR3 has 19 residues. The germline CDR1 and CDR2 sequences are MNHNS and SASEGT. Trimming cost V 4 bases and J 0 bases, with 24 bases left between them. DNA for the CDR3: TGTGCCAGCAGTGTTTTCGGAGGGGCAGGGAACACAGCTAACTATGGCTACACCTTC. Translated, it gives CASSVFGGAGNTANYGYTF.

V usage is TRBV11-3 and J usage is TRBJ1-2; D is ambiguous. V lost 4 bases to trimming and J lost 2 bases, with 17 bases between them. Germline lookup yields CDR1 SGHNT and CDR2 YENEEA. This CDR3 has 16 residues. CDR3 nucleotides: TGTGCCAGCAGCTCGCTCCCGGGAATGAGGAACTATGGCTACACCTTC. Its protein is CASSSLPGMRNYGYTF.

The chain links TRBV7-2 to TRBJ2-2; TRBD2 is a possible D gene (7 bases). The CDR3 extends over 13 amino acids. Germline V CDR1 and CDR2: SGHTA, FQGNSA. V lost 5 bases, J lost 9 bases, and 13 bases lay in between. CDR3 nucleotide sequence: TGTGCCAGCAGCCCCCCGGGGGGCCGGGAGCTGTTTTTT. It specifies CASSPPGGRELFF.

The genes are TRBV10-3 and TRBJ2-5; 8 nucleotides align to TRBD2. V lost 3 bases, J lost 5 bases, and 2 bases stayed unmatched. Per the germline V gene, CDR1 is ENHRY and CDR2 is SYGVKD. The CDR3 is 13 amino acids. The DNA for the CDR3 is TGTGCCATCAGTGAAGCTAGCGGGGAGACCCAGTACTTC. This encodes CAISEASGETQYF.

CDR3 in amino acids: CASSFWGGGYTF. The CDR3, as DNA: TGTGCCAGCAGTTTTTGGGGAGGTGGCTACACCTTC. The V and J genes are TRBV12-3 or TRBV12-4 and TRBJ1-2; D uncertain. V gave up 3 bases and J gave up 7 bases, with 9 bases separating them. This CDR3 contains 12 residues.

The V and J genes are TRBV29-1 and TRBJ1-1; D unresolved. CDR3 length equals 14 residues. Germline V gene lookup returns CDR1 SQVTM and CDR2 ANQGSEA. V was trimmed by 7 bases and J by 1 base, leaving 16 bases between them. CDR3 sequence reads: CSATGRGGNTEAFF. CDR3 nucleotides: TGCAGCGCCACCGGACGGGGAGGGAACACTGAAGCTTTCTTT. Filled out from reference TRBV29-1 and TRBJ1-1, the complete variable domain reads SAVISQKPSRDICQRGTSLTIQCQVDSQVTMMFWYRQQPGQSLTLIATANQGSEATYESGFVIDKFPISRPNLTFSTLTVSNMSPEDSSIYLCSATGRGGNTEAFFGQGTRLTVV.

This chain links TRBV5-1 with TRBJ1-3; tentatively, D is TRBD1 (6 bases). The CDR3 has 17 amino acids. CDR1 SGHRS and CDR2 YFSETQ come from the germline V gene. V was shortened by 0 bases and J by 0 bases, with 13 bases between the two germline ends. CDR3 residues: CASSLVPDRNSGNTIYF. CDR3 DNA: TGCGCCAGCAGCTTGGTTCCAGACAGGAACTCTGGAAACACCATATATTTT. Full variable domain (outside the CDR3, taken from reference TRBV5-1 and TRBJ1-3): KAGVTQTPRYLIKTRGQQVTLSCSPISGHRSVSWYQQTPGQGLQFLFEYFSETQRNKGNFPGRFSGRQFSNSRSEMNVSTLELGDSALYLCASSLVPDRNSGNTIYFGEGSWLTVV.

The J gene is TRBJ2-4, the V gene TRBV2, with D perhaps TRBD1 (6 bases). The germline gives CDR1 SNHLY, CDR2 FYNNEI. This CDR3 is built from 15 residues. V was trimmed by 7 bases and J by 0 bases, leaving 13 bases between them. Here the CDR3 reads CASIAGQRAKNIQYF. Written as DNA, the CDR3 is TGTGCCAGCATTGCAGGACAGAGAGCCAAAAACATTCAGTACTTC.

This CDR3 reads CASSSPGTGYGYTF. In DNA, the CDR3 is TGCGCCAGCAGCTCCCCCGGGACAGGCTATGGCTACACCTTC. This sequence joins TRBV5-1 and TRBJ1-2, with TRBD1 identical over 8 bases. Germline loops: CDR1 SGHRS, CDR2 YFSETQ. V lost 3 bases to trimming and J lost 4 bases; unmatched junction nucleotides: 5. CDR3 length equals 14 residues.

As DNA, the CDR3 is TGTGCCAGCAGCGTAGATGCGGGGGACCCCTACGAGCAGTACTTC. This translates into CASSVDAGDPYEQYF. J is TRBJ2-7 and V is TRBV9, with TRBD2 matching 7 bases. This CDR3 is 15 amino acids long. The J segment lost 2 bases and the V segment lost 0 bases, leaving 5 bases of the junction unmatched. Per the germline V gene, CDR1 is SGDLS and CDR2 is YYNGEE.